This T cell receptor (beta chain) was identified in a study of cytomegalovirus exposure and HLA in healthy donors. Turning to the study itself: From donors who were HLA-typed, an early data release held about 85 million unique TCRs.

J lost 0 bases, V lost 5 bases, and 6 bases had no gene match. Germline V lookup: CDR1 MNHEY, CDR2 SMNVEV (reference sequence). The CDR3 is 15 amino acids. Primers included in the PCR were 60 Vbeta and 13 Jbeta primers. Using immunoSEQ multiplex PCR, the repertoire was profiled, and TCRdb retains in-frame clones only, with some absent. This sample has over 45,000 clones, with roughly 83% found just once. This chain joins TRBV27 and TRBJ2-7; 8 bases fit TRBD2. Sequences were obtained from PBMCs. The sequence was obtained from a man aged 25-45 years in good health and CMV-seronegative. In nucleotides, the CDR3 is TGTGCCAGCAGTCGAGGAGCGGGGGCCTCCTACGAGCAGTACTTC. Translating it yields CASSRGAGASYEQYF.